The 31 T cell receptor beta chains below were found in one sample sequenced in a study of blood T cell repertoires in COVID-19. Repertoires were generated with immunoSEQ multiplex PCR, while TCRdb's copy carries only in-frame clones and drops some. The sample records around 70,000 clones, over 70% being singletons. Material: peripheral blood. The receptors derive from a man aged 65-85 years who had recovered from COVID-19.

V is TRBV7-8 and J is TRBJ2-1; possible D gene TRBD1, 5 bases. V lost 5 bases to trimming and J lost 7 bases, with 18 bases between them. The CDR3 loop spans 15 amino acids. Looked up from germline, CDR1 is SGHVS and CDR2 is FQNEAQ. CDR3 nucleotide sequence: TGTGCCAGCAGCCTTCGTGAAAGGGGCAGAAATGAGCAGTTCTTC. This encodes CASSLRERGRNEQFF.

The J gene is TRBJ1-2, the V gene TRBV19; 12 nucleotides agree with TRBD1. CDR3 length: 17 residues. Unmatched junction bases numbered 14, after V lost 4 bases and J lost 8 bases. The germline V gene encodes CDR1 LNHDA and CDR2 SQIVND (reference sequence). Written as DNA, the CDR3 is TGTGCCAGTAGTACCTCTTTATTGGGACAGGGGGCGCGCGGCTACACCTTC. It is translated as CASSTSLLGQGARGYTF.

V usage is TRBV6-6 and J usage is TRBJ2-3; TRBD1 is a possible D gene (7 bases). The germline V gene has CDR1 MNHNY and CDR2 SVGAGI (reference sequence). Trimming shortened V by 4 bases and J by 5 bases, and 13 bases separated the two germline ends. This CDR3 contains 14 residues. DNA for the CDR3: TGTGCCAGCAGTTCAAGACAGGGAGGAGATACGCAGTATTTT. It translates to CASSSRQGGDTQYF.

This chain joins TRBV19 and TRBJ1-1; 7 positions agree with TRBD1. Losses at the gene ends were 5 bases for V and 8 bases for J; bases not matched to a gene: 5. CDR3 size: 12 residues. CDR1 and CDR2 (germline): LNHDA, SQIVND (reference sequence). The CDR3: CASSPRDREAFF. The CDR3 DNA reads TGTGCCAGTAGTCCTCGGGACAGAGAAGCTTTCTTT.

This chain joins TRBV5-4 and TRBJ2-1; 9 nucleotides agree with TRBD2. CDR1 and CDR2 (germline): SGHNT, YYREEE (reference sequence). The V segment lost 4 bases and the J segment 6 bases; nucleotides outside the gene matches: 11. The CDR3 length is 16 residues. The CDR3: CASSSWGAGGPNEQFF. In DNA form, the CDR3 reads TGTGCCAGCAGCAGCTGGGGGGCGGGAGGGCCCAATGAGCAGTTCTTC.

This chain joins TRBV7-9 and TRBJ1-5; the D is unclear. Trimming shortened V by 2 bases and J by 2 bases, and 4 bases separated the two germline ends. The CDR3 contains 13 residues. From germline, CDR1 is SEHNR and CDR2 FQNEAQ (reference sequence). This chain's CDR3 is CASSLSGNQPQHF. The CDR3 DNA reads as TGTGCCAGCAGCTTATCAGGCAATCAGCCCCAGCATTTT. The entire variable domain, with the rest obtained from reference TRBV7-9 and TRBJ1-5, is as follows: DTGVSQNPRHKITKRGQNVTFRCDPISEHNRLYWYRQTLGQGPEFLTYFQNEAQLEKSRLLSDRFSAERPKGSFSTLEIQRTEQGDSAMYLCASSLSGNQPQHFGDGTRLSIL.

This chain uses TRBV2 with TRBJ1-2; no definite D call. The CDR3 contains 14 residues. The V end was cut by 7 bases, the J end by 2 bases, with 14 bases between. Germline CDR1 and CDR2: SNHLY and FYNNEI. CDR3 sequence (DNA): TGTGCCAGCATCCCAGGCCCGTCCAACTATGGCTACACCTTC. It specifies CASIPGPSNYGYTF. The entire variable domain, with the rest obtained from reference TRBV2 and TRBJ1-2, is as follows: EPEVTQTPSHQVTQMGQEVILRCVPISNHLYFYWYRQILGQKVEFLVSFYNNEISEKSEIFDDQFSVERPDGSNFTLKIRSTKLEDSAMYFCASIPGPSNYGYTFGSGTRLTVV.

The rearrangement links TRBV10-3 to TRBJ2-3, with TRBD2 identical over 11 bases. The V and J ends lost 3 bases and 5 bases, in that order; junction bases with no gene match: 7. CDR1 and CDR2 (germline): ENHRY, SYGVKD. CDR3 size: 16 residues. CDR3 sequence (DNA): TGTGCCATCAGTGACGGGACTAGCGGACAGGGAGATACGCAGTATTTT. This translates into CAISDGTSGQGDTQYF.

This chain connects TRBV19 to TRBJ1-1, with 8 positions matching TRBD1. The CDR3 is made up of 15 amino acids. The J segment lost 3 bases and the V segment lost 3 bases, leaving 6 bases of the junction unmatched. CDR1 and CDR2 (germline): LNHDA, SQIVND (reference sequence). CDR3: CASSMSTGGDTEAFF. The CDR3 nucleotides are TGTGCCAGTAGTATGAGTACAGGGGGGGACACTGAAGCTTTCTTT.

Only a few counts were recorded for this clone. Other nucleotide sequences from this sample produce the same CDR3. The chain joins TRBV6-1 to TRBJ1-5; D may be TRBD1 (6 bases). V lost 0 bases and J 6 bases, leaving 6 bases between the germline ends. Germline V gene data show CDR1 as MNHNS and CDR2 as SASEGT. The CDR3 sequence is 13 residues long. The CDR3: CASSEAQGQPQHF. CDR3 bases: TGTGCCAGCAGTGAAGCACAGGGTCAGCCCCAGCATTTT.

The V call is TRBV27, the J call TRBJ1-6; TRBD1 agrees at 11 bases. V dropped 8 bases and J dropped 0; count of bases not matched to a gene: 9. This CDR3 comprises 18 residues. CDR1 is MNHEY, CDR2 SMNVEV, per germline (reference sequence). The DNA of the CDR3 is TGTGCCAGCTCCGGGACAGGGGGATTAAGCTCCTATAATTCACCCCTCCACTTT. It encodes CASSGTGGLSSYNSPLHF.

The chain recombines TRBV9 with TRBJ2-5, with 7 bases identical to TRBD1. The V segment lost 4 bases and the J segment 2 bases; nucleotides outside the gene matches: 11. This CDR3 is built from 16 residues. Per germline, CDR1 SGDLS and CDR2 YYNGEE. The CDR3 DNA is TGTGCCAGCAGCCGAATTAGGACAGGATCTCAAGAGACCCAGTACTTC. This codes for CASSRIRTGSQETQYF.

This chain uses TRBV3-1 (or the pseudogene TRBV3-2) with TRBJ2-5, with 8 bases aligning to TRBD2. The CDR3 consists of 15 residues. J gave up 5 bases and V 0 bases, and 5 bases lay outside the gene matches. The germline gives CDR1 LGHDT, CDR2 YNNKEL (reference sequence). Here the CDR3 reads CASSQDPGGGETQYF. The CDR3 nucleotides read TGTGCCAGCAGCCAAGATCCGGGAGGGGGGGAGACCCAGTACTTC.

This chain links TRBV12-5 with TRBJ2-5, with 8 bases lining up with TRBD2. The V segment lost 1 base and the J segment 2 bases; nucleotides outside the gene matches: 6. Germline V gene sequence: CDR1 LGHNT, CDR2 FRNRAP. The CDR3 has 16 amino acids. CDR3 loop: CASGLGGTSIQETQYF. DNA for the CDR3: TGTGCTAGTGGTTTGGGCGGGACTAGTATTCAAGAGACCCAGTACTTC.

The V call is TRBV5-4, the J call TRBJ2-3, with 10 positions matching TRBD2. With 2 bases clipped from V and 1 base from J, the junction kept 1 base outside the gene matches. The CDR3 spans 15 residues. Looked up from germline, CDR1 is SGHNT and CDR2 is YYREEE (reference sequence). CDR3 coding DNA: TGTGCCAGCAGCTTAACTAGCGGGGGCACAGATACGCAGTATTTT. This sequence encodes CASSLTSGGTDTQYF.

This clone has a single count. J is TRBJ1-3 and V is TRBV5-1, with TRBD1 matching 9 bases. Losses at the gene ends were 0 bases for V and 4 bases for J; bases not matched to a gene: 5. The CDR3 contains 16 residues. Germline V gene lookup returns CDR1 SGHRS and CDR2 YFSETQ. Written as DNA, the CDR3 is TGCGCCAGCAGCTTGGCGGGACAGGGCTTGGGAAACACCATATATTTT. It yields the protein CASSLAGQGLGNTIYF.

V and J are TRBV4-3 and TRBJ2-3; 9 positions agree with TRBD1. CDR3 size: 15 residues. Germline V gives CDR1 LGHNA, CDR2 YSLEER. Trimming took 4 bases from V and 6 from J; bases not matched to a gene: 8. The CDR3 nucleotides are TGCGCCAGCAGCCGTAACAGGGGGCTCGGGGATACGCAGTATTTT. It codes for CASSRNRGLGDTQYF.

The V and J genes are TRBV28 and TRBJ1-5; 9 bases fit TRBD1. Trimming cost V 6 bases and J 4 bases; bases outside gene matches: 4. There are 14 residues in the CDR3. CDR1 MDHEN and CDR2 SYDVKM come from the germline V gene. The CDR3 DNA sequence: TGTGCCAGCAGGGAGGGACAGGGTAATCAGCCCCAGCATTTT. The encoded protein is CASREGQGNQPQHF.

J is TRBJ1-5 and V is TRBV5-6; TRBD1 might be the D (5 bases). Germline loops: CDR1 SGHDT, CDR2 YYEEEE. The CDR3 is made up of 16 amino acids. V dropped 0 bases and J dropped 1 base, with 11 bases sitting between them. In DNA, the CDR3 is TGTGCCAGCAGCTTGGCTGCAGGGATAAGCAATCAGCCCCAGCATTTT. Residues: CASSLAAGISNQPQHF.

This chain connects TRBV4-3 to TRBJ1-4; D not certain. V was trimmed by 4 bases and J by 7 bases, leaving 13 bases between them. Germline assignment: CDR1 LGHNA and CDR2 YSLEER. The length of the CDR3 is 14 residues. CDR3 in amino acids: CASSPGRGSEKLFF. Here the CDR3 DNA reads TGCGCCAGCAGCCCCGGAAGAGGTAGTGAAAAACTGTTTTTT.

The V call is TRBV29-1, the J call TRBJ2-2; the D gene is possibly TRBD2 (6 bases). This CDR3 contains 12 residues. V gave up 7 bases and J gave up 5 bases, with 11 bases separating them. Germline V gene data show CDR1 as SQVTM and CDR2 as ANQGSEA. For the CDR3, the DNA is TGCAGCGCCGGGACTTTGACCGGGGAGCTGTTTTTT. As protein: CSAGTLTGELFF.

This clone showed up just a few times. Written as DNA, the CDR3 is TGTGCCAGCAGCGTTGGGGACAGGGGAATAACAACTAATGAAAAACTGTTTTTT. The encoded protein is CASSVGDRGITTNEKLFF. V and J are TRBV9 and TRBJ1-4; TRBD1 aligns across 10 bases. V was pared by 2 bases and J by 0 bases, with 7 bases of the junction left unmatched. This CDR3 spans 18 amino acids. CDR1 is SGDLS and CDR2 is YYNGEE in the germline V gene.

This clone was counted a single time. CDR3 loop: CASSRQDLKNIQYF. In DNA, the CDR3 is TGTGCCAGTAGTAGACAGGACCTGAAAAACATTCAGTACTTC. The J gene is TRBJ2-4, the V gene TRBV19; maybe TRBD1 (6 bases). The CDR3 loop spans 14 amino acids. V lost 4 bases and J lost 4, with 11 bases in between. The germline gives CDR1 LNHDA, CDR2 SQIVND (reference sequence).

CDR3: CASRGQINQPQHF. The CDR3 nucleotides are TGTGCCAGCAGGGGACAGATAAATCAGCCCCAGCATTTT. The V call is TRBV12-3 or TRBV12-4, the J call TRBJ1-5; 7 bases are a match to TRBD1. The CDR3 has 13 amino acids. V was clipped by 6 bases and J by 4 bases; unmatched bases: 3.

This clone was observed a single time. The chain uses TRBV30 and TRBJ2-1, with 7 bases lining up with TRBD2. The CDR3 extends over 13 amino acids. Germline V gene lookup returns CDR1 GTSNPN and CDR2 SVGIG (reference sequence). V lost 2 bases, J lost 7 bases, and 5 bases stayed unmatched. The CDR3 loop is CAWSRWGGNEQFF. The CDR3 DNA reads TGTGCCTGGAGTCGATGGGGGGGGAATGAGCAGTTCTTC.

The chain has TRBV29-1 and TRBJ2-5; D is possibly TRBD1 (5 bases). Germline CDR1 reads SQVTM; CDR2 reads ANQGSEA. This CDR3 has 12 amino acids. Trimming removed 7 bases from V and 0 bases from J, with 9 bases in between. This chain's CDR3 is CSARQNQETQYF. In DNA, the CDR3 is TGCAGCGCCCGACAGAACCAAGAGACCCAGTACTTC.

V and J are TRBV5-1 and TRBJ1-4; unclear D gene. The CDR3 loop spans 14 amino acids. CDR1 and CDR2 (germline): SGHRS, YFSETQ. Trimming removed 0 bases from V and 4 bases from J, with 7 bases in between. The CDR3 DNA reads TGCGCCAGCAGCTTGGGGCAGGATAATGAAAAACTGTTTTTT. Translation: CASSLGQDNEKLFF.

This rearrangement joins TRBV6-5 to TRBJ2-7; TRBD1 matches at 7 bases. CDR3 length: 16 amino acids. Germline V CDR1 and CDR2: MNHEY, SVGAGI. The trim removed 0 bases at V and 4 bases at J, leaving 9 bases unmatched. In nucleotides, the CDR3 is TGTGCCAGCAGTTACTCCCCCGACAGGGTAAATTACGAGCAGTACTTC. Translating gives CASSYSPDRVNYEQYF.

This chain joins TRBV5-8 and TRBJ1-5, with 9 bases matching TRBD1. In germline, CDR1 is SGHTS, CDR2 YDEGEE. The V and J ends lost 4 bases and 5 bases, in that order; junction bases with no gene match: 7. The CDR3 totals 15 residues. CDR3 protein: CASSVGTGTDQPQHF. The CDR3 DNA follows: TGTGCCAGCAGCGTTGGGACAGGGACCGATCAGCCCCAGCATTTT.

Comment on this clone: The junction does not match germline at one end; this may be a read error. The chain combines TRBV28 with TRBJ2-7, with 7 nucleotides matching TRBD1. There are 12 residues in the CDR3. Germline lookup yields CDR1 MDHEN and CDR2 SYDVKM. The CDR3 protein is CASSPSDRFLAF. CDR3 DNA: TGTGCCAGCAGTCCGTCGGACAGGTTTTTAGCGTTC.

The chain couples TRBV9 to TRBJ2-1; 15 bases match TRBD2. CDR3 length: 18 residues. Germline values: CDR1 SGDLS, CDR2 YYNGEE. The V segment lost 3 bases and the J segment 4 bases; nucleotides outside the gene matches: 8. The chain's CDR3 is CASSAVGLAGGPYNEQFF. In DNA form, the CDR3 reads TGTGCCAGCAGCGCGGTAGGACTAGCGGGGGGGCCATACAATGAGCAGTTCTTC.